The rows below give T cell receptor beta chains drawn from one sample of a study of cytotoxic CD8 clonotypes in ibrutinib-treated CLL. Clones were read by immunoSEQ multiplex PCR, and TCRdb kept only the in-frame ones, dropping some. This sample carries some 9,800 clones, roughly 55% of them seen once, and the ten largest clones take 18%. Sequenced here: PBMCs, sampled before ibrutinib treatment. The receptors were gathered from a human donor with chronic lymphocytic leukemia. Each CDR3 is given with its conserved first and last residue. A clone size is listed for some rows: how often the clone was seen (once, few, many), or a class if it is expanded.

V	J	size	CDR3
TRBV9	TRBJ1-2	few	CASSVALLGHGYTF
TRBV19	TRBJ1-5	few	CASSIAGGFQPQHF
TRBV4-1	TRBJ2-2	-	CASSLSIVATGELFF
TRBV6-1	TRBJ2-7	few	CASSVMGGEQYF
TRBV7-9	TRBJ2-3	few	CASSLIQGTDTQYF
TRBV5-4	TRBJ2-1	-	CASSFSGTSYNEQFF
TRBV2	TRBJ1-1	-	CASHLDITNTEAFF
TRBV4-2	TRBJ1-1	-	CASSQEGLTEAFF
TRBV2	TRBJ2-2	-	CASSIPSGTANTGELFF
TRBV4-2	TRBJ2-1	-	CASSQGVEGQFF
TRBV5-4	TRBJ1-1	-	CASSLGLTGNMNTEAFF
TRBV5-1	TRBJ2-5	-	CASRMRGQGSLETQYF
TRBV5-6	TRBJ1-3	-	CASSLASAGNTIYF
TRBV28	TRBJ2-2	-	CASSLQGRTGELFF
TRBV10-3	TRBJ1-2	few	CAIIQDPTDDYGYTF
TRBV19	TRBJ2-3	-	CASSIGWGDTQYF
TRBV5-1	TRBJ1-2	once	CASKRESGNYGYTF
TRBV6-6	TRBJ2-3	-	CASSVLASGTDTQYF
TRBV6-5	TRBJ2-5	-	CASSIRETQYF
TRBV30	TRBJ1-2	few	CAWSVRTGGGGYTF
TRBV5-1	TRBJ2-1	large	CASSAEQGVSYNEQFF
TRBV18	TRBJ2-3	-	CASSPSTDTQYF